Sequencing of this T cell receptor (beta chain) was carried out in a study of OX40 agonist ivuxolimab in advanced cancers. About the research overall: Patients took ivuxolimab, an agonistic anti-OX40 (CD134) antibody. Partial responses were observed in three patients, of whom one had hepatocellular carcinoma and two had cutaneous melanoma. From roughly 23 to 85 years was the age range, with a mean of 60 years, and about 83% were male.

Clones were sequenced by immunoSEQ multiplex PCR, and TCRdb holds only the in-frame ones, with some missing. The sample holds approximately 84,000 clones, more than 70% seen once. Trimming removed 8 bases from V and 5 bases from J, with 13 bases in between. CDR1 and CDR2 from the germline V gene are MNHEY and SMNVEV (reference sequence). This CDR3 is 13 amino acids long. The sample was CD4+ or CD8+ T cells sorted from blood, taken in a trial of the OX40 agonist ivuxolimab. The sequence derives from an adult with an advanced solid tumor such as melanoma, head and neck, liver or kidney cancer. V and J are TRBV27 and TRBJ1-5, with D perhaps TRBD1 (5 bases). CDR3 coding DNA: TGTGCCAGCGGGGGAAGTCACGATCAGCCCCAGCATTTT. Protein: CASGGSHDQPQHF.